The clone carrying this T cell receptor (beta chain) was detected only a few times. Its antigen is as yet unknown. In germline, CDR1 is SGHVS, CDR2 FNYEAQ. This CDR3 is 14 amino acids long. V gave up 1 base and J gave up 5 bases, with 11 bases separating them. Each CDR3 protein is one row after TCRdb ran MiXCR on the 5' RACE reads. The sample lists 240,000 or so distinct CDR3 sequences, roughly 9.4% occurring once. These data are taken from a study of T-cell memory formation after mild COVID-19. Study-wide results and limits: Clones contracting across day 15 to 85 had a balanced CD4/CD8 profile; later expanding clones leaned CD4+. Clones that contracted clustered mainly in CM and EM if CD4+ and in EMRA if CD8+.

V and J are TRBV7-6 and TRBJ1-1, with D possibly TRBD1 on 5 matching bases. Sequenced input: PBMCs or a T cell subset sorted from them (not recorded which). This TCR came from a man aged 18 to 29 who had mild COVID-19 (a few samples of this study predate the infection). Cell type and time point are not known. DNA for the CDR3: TGTGCCAGCAGCTTAGATGGGGCTTGGACTGAAGCTTTCTTT. It codes for CASSLDGAWTEAFF.